These T cell receptor beta chains were read from a single sample in a study of OX40 agonist ivuxolimab in advanced cancers. TCRdb's table, derived via immunoSEQ multiplex PCR, lists solely in-frame clones and lacks some. Here the sample spans tens of thousands of clones, 80% to 90% being singletons. This sample comprised CD4+ or CD8+ T cells sorted from blood, obtained in a trial of the OX40 agonist ivuxolimab. The receptors originated from an adult with an advanced solid tumor such as melanoma, head and neck, liver or kidney cancer. Each CDR3 is given with its conserved first and last residue. The order of the fields is J gene, V gene, clone size, D gene, CDR3 DNA, CDR3 protein. The D gene is left open where the match is weak. Only some rows state a clone size, as once, few, many or a class for expanded clones.

j_gene: TRBJ2-2
v_gene: TRBV9
abundance: NA
d_gene: TRBD1
CDR3nt: TGTGCCAGCAGCGCCGACAGGGTTGGGCCCGGGGAGCTGTTTTTT
CDR3aa: CASSADRVGPGELFF

j_gene: TRBJ2-7
v_gene: TRBV7-3
abundance: NA
d_gene: NA
CDR3nt: TGTGCCAGCAGCGAGACAGGGCGGGACTACGAGCAGTACTTC
CDR3aa: CASSETGRDYEQYF

j_gene: TRBJ1-5
v_gene: TRBV7-9
abundance: NA
d_gene: TRBD1
CDR3nt: TGTGCCAGCAGTATGGACAGGTGGCGCAATCAGCCCCAGCATTTT
CDR3aa: CASSMDRWRNQPQHF

j_gene: TRBJ1-2
v_gene: TRBV30
abundance: few
d_gene: NA
CDR3nt: TGTGCCTGGAGTGTTACAGGTCCCTATGGCTACACCTTC
CDR3aa: CAWSVTGPYGYTF

j_gene: TRBJ2-1
v_gene: TRBV5-4
abundance: few
d_gene: NA
CDR3nt: TGTGCCAGCAGCCAAGGGACTGGTGGGTACAATGAGCAGTTCTTC
CDR3aa: CASSQGTGGYNEQFF

j_gene: TRBJ2-2
v_gene: TRBV7-7
abundance: NA
d_gene: TRBD1
CDR3nt: TGTGCTAGCAGCCCTCGGACAGGGTTGGACACCGGGGAGCTGTTTTTT
CDR3aa: CASSPRTGLDTGELFF

j_gene: TRBJ2-3
v_gene: TRBV7-3
abundance: NA
d_gene: NA
CDR3nt: TGTGCCAGCAGCTTCCCAGGAGGAGATACGCAGTATTTT
CDR3aa: CASSFPGGDTQYF

j_gene: TRBJ2-1
v_gene: TRBV5-4
abundance: NA
d_gene: TRBD2
CDR3nt: TGTGCCAGCAGCGGTGGACTAGCAGATTACAATGAGCAGTTCTTC
CDR3aa: CASSGGLADYNEQFF

j_gene: TRBJ2-1
v_gene: TRBV27
abundance: NA
d_gene: TRBD2
CDR3nt: TGTGCCAGCAGTTTATCCCGGTATAGCGGGATCTACAATGAGCAGTTCTTC
CDR3aa: CASSLSRYSGIYNEQFF

j_gene: TRBJ2-7
v_gene: TRBV27
abundance: NA
d_gene: NA
CDR3nt: TGTGCCAGCAGTTTAGGTCTCAGGAACTACGAGCAGTACTTC
CDR3aa: CASSLGLRNYEQYF

j_gene: TRBJ2-1
v_gene: TRBV28
abundance: once
d_gene: TRBD1
CDR3nt: TGTGCCAGCAGTTTGACAGGGGGCGCCTACAATGAGCAGTTCTTC
CDR3aa: CASSLTGGAYNEQFF

j_gene: TRBJ1-5
v_gene: TRBV7-7
abundance: NA
d_gene: NA
CDR3nt: TGTGCCAGCAGCTTAGAAGGACAGTACCCCTATAGCAATCAGCCCCAGCATTTT
CDR3aa: CASSLEGQYPYSNQPQHF

j_gene: TRBJ2-5
v_gene: TRBV28
abundance: NA
d_gene: NA
CDR3nt: TGTGCCAGCAGTCCACCGACAGTTCAAGAGACCCAGTACTTC
CDR3aa: CASSPPTVQETQYF

j_gene: TRBJ2-3
v_gene: TRBV27
abundance: NA
d_gene: NA
CDR3nt: TGTGCCAGCAGGCCCGCCCCAGATACGCAGTATTTT
CDR3aa: CASRPAPDTQYF

j_gene: TRBJ2-7
v_gene: TRBV6-6
abundance: NA
d_gene: TRBD1
CDR3nt: TGTGCCAGCAGTCTCGACAGGGTGGAGCAGTACTTC
CDR3aa: CASSLDRVEQYF

j_gene: TRBJ2-3
v_gene: TRBV19
abundance: few
d_gene: NA
CDR3nt: TGTGCCAGTAGGGACGGATCCGGCGGGACAGATACGCAGTATTTT
CDR3aa: CASRDGSGGTDTQYF

j_gene: TRBJ2-7
v_gene: TRBV7-9
abundance: few
d_gene: NA
CDR3nt: TGTGCCAGCAGCTTCCAGTCCTACGAGCAGTACTTC
CDR3aa: CASSFQSYEQYF

j_gene: TRBJ1-1
v_gene: TRBV5-5
abundance: NA
d_gene: NA
CDR3nt: TGTGCCAGCAGCTTCGGCCCTACAGTTGAAGCTTTCTTT
CDR3aa: CASSFGPTVEAFF

j_gene: TRBJ1-3
v_gene: TRBV4-3
abundance: NA
d_gene: TRBD1
CDR3nt: TGCGCCAGCAGCCAAGGGTACAGGGGTTCTGGAAACACCATATATTTT
CDR3aa: CASSQGYRGSGNTIYF

j_gene: TRBJ2-2
v_gene: TRBV5-5
abundance: NA
d_gene: TRBD1
CDR3nt: TGTGCCAGCAGCCCGGACGGGACAGGGAGGGCCGGGGAGCTGTTTTTT
CDR3aa: CASSPDGTGRAGELFF